The 19 T cell receptor beta chains given below trace back to one sample, sequenced in a study of Graves' ophthalmopathy and Graves' hyperthyroidism. As the template, RNA transcripts were used to amplify TCR beta CDR3 regions. Amplification began with first-round RT-PCR using HTBI primers, then second-round multiplex PCR was performed. Each CDR3 protein gets one entry after TCRdb re-called the multiplex PCR reads with MiXCR. The table lists hundreds of thousands of distinct CDR3 sequences, about 41% of them singletons, with more than 2.5% in the top ten. Sequencing was performed on peripheral blood. The source is an adult man with Graves' ophthalmopathy.

This clonotype occurred many times. The chain carries TRBV4-1 and TRBJ1-1, with D maybe TRBD1 (5 bases). The V end was cut by 3 bases, the J end by 4 bases, with 21 bases between. The CDR3 runs 17 residues. Germline CDR1 is MGHRA and CDR2 is YSYEKL. The CDR3 sequence: CASSQGVRGDRGTEAFF. The CDR3 region has the DNA TGCGCCAGCAGCCAGGGGGTAAGGGGCGACCGCGGCACTGAAGCTTTCTTT.

Points on this clonotype: A much larger clone differs from this one at a single base, so this may be a read error. The V and J genes are TRBV29-1 and TRBJ1-1; D is undetermined. The CDR3 has 12 amino acids. In germline, CDR1 is SQVTM, CDR2 ANQGSEA. Trimming removed 3 bases at V and 4 bases at J, with 9 bases between. CDR3: CSVEPTSTEAFF. The CDR3 DNA sequence: TGCAGCGTTGAGCCTACCTCCACTGAAGCTTTCTTT.

In the case of this clonotype: Sequence at one end of the junction differs from germline and may be a read error. V usage is TRBV29-1 and J usage is TRBJ2-7; maybe TRBD2 (6 bases). CDR1 SQVTM and CDR2 ANQGSEA come from the germline V gene. There are 11 residues in the CDR3. The CDR3 is CSAHQDYERYF. CDR3 bases: TGCAGCGCACACCAGGACTACGAGCGGTACTTC.

The V and J genes are TRBV25-1 and TRBJ1-1, with 9 positions matching TRBD1. V lost 5 bases to trimming and J lost 1 base; unmatched junction nucleotides: 5. The germline V gene has CDR1 MGHDK and CDR2 SYGVNS. The CDR3 extends over 15 amino acids. The CDR3, as DNA: TGTGCCAGCAGTTACGGGACAGGGCCGAACACTGAAGCTTTCTTT. Translating gives CASSYGTGPNTEAFF.

This clonotype was detected ten times or more. The gene calls are TRBV7-2 and TRBJ1-3; D remains unclear. V was cut by 4 bases and J by 4 bases, with 5 bases left in between. Germline CDR1 SGHTA, CDR2 FQGNSA. This CDR3 has 12 residues. CDR3 DNA: TGTGCCAGCAGCTCACAGGGAAACACCATATATTTT. This encodes CASSSQGNTIYF.

This clonotype was found a few times. The chain joins TRBV7-9 to TRBJ1-5, with D perhaps matching TRBD1 (5 bases). The CDR3 length is 13 residues. Germline CDR1 reads SEHNR; CDR2 reads FQNEAQ (reference sequence). The ends were cut back, 5 bases at V and 5 bases at J, with 10 bases in the middle. CDR3 bases: TGTGCCAGCAGCCAACAGACAGATCAGCCCCAGCATTTT. It codes for CASSQQTDQPQHF. The full variable domain, completed using reference TRBV7-9 and TRBJ1-5, is DTGVSQNPRHKITKRGQNVTFRCDPISEHNRLYWYRQTLGQGPEFLTYFQNEAQLEKSRLLSDRFSAERPKGSFSTLEIQRTEQGDSAMYLCASSQQTDQPQHFGDGTRLSIL.

This clonotype has just a few counts. The V gene is TRBV5-1, the J gene TRBJ2-7; D possibly corresponds to TRBD1 (6 bases). Trimming removed 0 bases at V and 4 bases at J, with 14 bases between. Germline loops: CDR1 SGHRS, CDR2 YFSETQ. The CDR3 totals 15 residues. The DNA for the CDR3 is TGCGCCAGCAGCTTGGCCTATAGGGGGAATTACGAGCAGTACTTC. Translation gives CASSLAYRGNYEQYF.

This clonotype was seen many times. This chain uses TRBV7-8 with TRBJ2-7; TRBD1 agrees at 7 bases. Germline V lookup: CDR1 SGHVS, CDR2 FQNEAQ. Trimming cost V 5 bases and J 6 bases; bases outside gene matches: 4. The CDR3 contains 12 residues. CDR3 sequence reads: CASSHRTGEQYF. DNA of the CDR3: TGTGCCAGCAGCCACCGGACAGGCGAGCAGTACTTC.

This clonotype showed up many times. This chain uses TRBV10-3 with TRBJ1-3; no firm D call. Trimming took off 5 bases at V and 1 base at J, with 12 bases between the two ends. This CDR3 is built from 15 residues. From germline, CDR1 is ENHRY and CDR2 SYGVKD. The CDR3 loop is CAISSPSGSGNTIYF. As DNA, the CDR3 is TGTGCCATCAGTTCCCCCTCGGGGTCTGGAAACACCATATATTTT.

This clonotype was seen a handful of times. Being one base from a much bigger clone, this may be a read error. This chain connects TRBV6-6 to TRBJ1-5; 9 nucleotides align to TRBD1. The CDR3 sequence is 14 residues long. After removal of 7 bases from V and 1 base from J, the junction contained 2 bases not matched to a gene. Looked up from germline, CDR1 is MNHNY and CDR2 is SVGAGI (reference sequence). CDR3 residues: CASIDRGSNQPQHF. The CDR3 DNA reads TGTGCCAGCATCGACAGGGGGAGCAATCAGCCCCAGCATTTT.

This clonotype was detected ten times or more. The chain has TRBV20-1 and TRBJ1-5; 7 bases line up with TRBD1. Trimming took 4 bases from V and 4 from J; bases not matched to a gene: 4. This CDR3 is 13 amino acids long. CDR1 is DFQATT, CDR2 SNEGSKA, per germline (reference sequence). The CDR3 DNA reads TGCAGTGCTATGCAGGGGGGAAATCAGCCCCAGCATTTT. Residues: CSAMQGGNQPQHF.

Only a few counts were recorded for this clonotype. The V call is TRBV4-1, the J call TRBJ1-4; D unresolved. Trimming removed 10 bases from V and 4 bases from J, with 16 bases in between. Germline V gene data show CDR1 as MGHRA and CDR2 as YSYEKL. The CDR3 has 14 amino acids. The CDR3 region has the DNA TGCGCCACCACTCACTTGGGGATTAATGAAAAACTGTTTTTT. The encoded protein is CATTHLGINEKLFF.

The table lists this clonotype with many counts. The CDR3 loop is CASSLSGTYGYTF. The CDR3 nucleotides are TGTGCCAGCAGCTTATCCGGGACATATGGCTACACCTTC. The rearrangement uses TRBV12-3 or TRBV12-4 and TRBJ1-2, with D possibly matching TRBD1 (6 bases). CDR3 size: 13 residues. Trimming took 6 bases from V and 5 from J, leaving 13 bases between them.

This chain links TRBV7-3 with TRBJ2-5; no firm D call. The germline V and J ends were trimmed by 8 bases and 1 base, with 14 bases remaining between them. The germline V gene has CDR1 SGHTA and CDR2 FQGTGA. This CDR3 region has 14 residues. The chain's CDR3 is CASSPGRSQETQYF. The CDR3 nucleotides read TGTGCCAGCTCCCCTGGCAGGAGCCAAGAGACCCAGTACTTC.

This clonotype was detected ten times or more. This rearrangement joins TRBV5-1 to TRBJ2-7, with TRBD2 identical over 10 bases. Per the germline V gene, CDR1 is SGHRS and CDR2 is YFSETQ. With V trimmed by 3 bases and J by 6 bases, 6 bases remained unmatched. The CDR3 has 14 amino acids. Here the CDR3 DNA reads TGCGCCAGCAGCTCAGCTAGCGGGAGTGGCGAGCAGTACTTC. Amino acids: CASSSASGSGEQYF.

This clonotype was seen at least ten times. The CDR3 DNA reads as TGTGCCAGCAGTGAATTCGCCGGGAACACTGAAGCTTTCTTT. Translating it yields CASSEFAGNTEAFF. The J gene is TRBJ1-1, the V gene TRBV25-1; D remains ambiguous. The length of the CDR3 is 14 residues. V shed 1 base and J shed 1 base, with 7 bases lying between them. Germline values: CDR1 MGHDK, CDR2 SYGVNS. Filled out from reference TRBV25-1 and TRBJ1-1, the complete variable domain reads EADIYQTPRYLVIGTGKKITLECSQTMGHDKMYWYQQDPGMELHLIHYSYGVNSTEKGDLSSESTVSRIRTEHFPLTLESARPSHTSQYLCASSEFAGNTEAFFGQGTRLTVV.

This clonotype was found a few times. This chain joins TRBV27 and TRBJ1-1; tentatively, D is TRBD1 (6 bases). The germline V gene encodes CDR1 MNHEY and CDR2 SMNVEV (reference sequence). V was shortened by 7 bases and J by 4 bases, with 16 bases between the two germline ends. The CDR3 sequence is 14 residues long. CDR3 nucleotide sequence: TGTGCCAGCACTCCTACCTGGGGGGCCACTGAAGCTTTCTTT. This gives the protein CASTPTWGATEAFF.

The rearrangement joins TRBV2 to TRBJ2-7; 15 nucleotides match TRBD2. Germline V CDR1 and CDR2: SNHLY, FYNNEI. The CDR3 runs to 15 residues. J lost 9 bases, V lost 4 bases, and 7 bases had no gene match. The CDR3 loop is CASSGTSGGADTQYF. CDR3 bases: TGTGCCAGCAGTGGGACTAGCGGGGGGGCGGATACGCAGTACTTC.

This clonotype was observed a few times. J is TRBJ2-6 and V is TRBV12-3 or TRBV12-4, with 8 bases aligning to TRBD1. The trim removed 1 base at V and 1 base at J, leaving 9 bases unmatched. This CDR3 comprises 19 residues. CDR3 bases: TGTGCCAGCAGTTTAGGCCAGGGGGCCCCTCGATCTGGGGCCAACGTCCTGACTTTC. Protein: CASSLGQGAPRSGANVLTF.